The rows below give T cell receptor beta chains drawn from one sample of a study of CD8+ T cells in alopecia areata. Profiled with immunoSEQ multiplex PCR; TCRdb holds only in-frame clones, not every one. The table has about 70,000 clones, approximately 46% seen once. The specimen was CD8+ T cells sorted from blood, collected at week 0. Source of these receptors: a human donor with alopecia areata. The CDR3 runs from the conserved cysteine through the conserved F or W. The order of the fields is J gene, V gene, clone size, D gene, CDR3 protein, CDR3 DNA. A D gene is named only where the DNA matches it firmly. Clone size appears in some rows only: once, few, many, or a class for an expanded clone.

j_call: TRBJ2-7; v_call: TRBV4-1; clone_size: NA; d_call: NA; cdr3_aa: CASSQVEGAYEQYF; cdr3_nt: TGCGCCAGCAGCCAAGTCGAGGGAGCCTACGAGCAGTACTTC
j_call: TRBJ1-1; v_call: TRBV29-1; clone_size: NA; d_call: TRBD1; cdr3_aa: CSVLTGAVNTEAFF; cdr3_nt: TGCAGCGTCCTGACAGGGGCTGTGAACACTGAAGCTTTCTTT
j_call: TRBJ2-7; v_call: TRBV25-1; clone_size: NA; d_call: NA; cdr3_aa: CASSEGGALFNEQYF; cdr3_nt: TGTGCCAGCAGTGAAGGAGGGGCCCTATTCAACGAGCAGTACTTC
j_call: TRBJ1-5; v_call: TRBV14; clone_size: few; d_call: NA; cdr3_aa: CASSLTGYNQPQHF; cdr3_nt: TGTGCCAGCAGCCTTACAGGGTACAATCAGCCCCAGCATTTT
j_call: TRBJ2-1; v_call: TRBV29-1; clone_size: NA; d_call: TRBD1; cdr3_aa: CSGRGTGKGNEQFF; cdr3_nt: TGCAGCGGGAGGGGGACAGGGAAAGGCAATGAGCAGTTCTTC
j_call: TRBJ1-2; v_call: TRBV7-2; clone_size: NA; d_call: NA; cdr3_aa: CASSRGQLYGYTF; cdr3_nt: TGTGCCAGCAGCCGAGGACAGCTCTATGGCTACACCTTC
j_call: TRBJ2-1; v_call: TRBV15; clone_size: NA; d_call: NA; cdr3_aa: CATRDTRYNEQFF; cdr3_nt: TGTGCCACCAGGGACACACGATACAATGAGCAGTTCTTC
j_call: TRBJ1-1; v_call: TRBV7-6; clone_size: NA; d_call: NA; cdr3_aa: CASSIPGPNTEAFF; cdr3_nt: TGTGCCAGCAGTATACCGGGCCCGAACACTGAAGCTTTCTTT
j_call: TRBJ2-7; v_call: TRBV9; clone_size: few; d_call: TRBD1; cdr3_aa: CASSTTGAREQYF; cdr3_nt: TGTGCCAGCAGTACGACAGGGGCGAGAGAGCAGTACTTC
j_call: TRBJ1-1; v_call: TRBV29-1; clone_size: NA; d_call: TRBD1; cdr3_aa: CSATGEGVAEAFF; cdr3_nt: TGCAGCGCAACAGGGGAAGGAGTTGCTGAAGCTTTCTTT
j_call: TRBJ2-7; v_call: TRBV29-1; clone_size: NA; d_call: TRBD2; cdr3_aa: CSVEWSASGAYEQYF; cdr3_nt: TGCAGCGTTGAATGGTCCGCTAGCGGGGCCTACGAGCAGTACTTC
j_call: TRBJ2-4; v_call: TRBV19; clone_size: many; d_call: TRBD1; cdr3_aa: CASSVGTGENIQYF; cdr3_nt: TGTGCCAGTAGTGTCGGGACAGGGGAAAACATTCAGTACTTC
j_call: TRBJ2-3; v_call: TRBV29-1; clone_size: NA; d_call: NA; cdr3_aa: CSVLRARADSSTDTQYF; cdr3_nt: TGCAGCGTTTTAAGGGCTCGAGCGGACAGCAGCACAGATACGCAGTATTTT
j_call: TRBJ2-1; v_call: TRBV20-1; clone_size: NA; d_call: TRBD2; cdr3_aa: CSASSGWQFF; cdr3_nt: TGCAGTGCGTCTAGCGGTTGGCAGTTCTTC
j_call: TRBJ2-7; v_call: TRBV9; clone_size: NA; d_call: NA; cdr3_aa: CASSPDTLDEQYF; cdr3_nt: TGTGCCAGCAGCCCCGACACGTTGGACGAGCAGTACTTC
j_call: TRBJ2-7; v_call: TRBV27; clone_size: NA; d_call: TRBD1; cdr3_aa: CASSLSGTGREQYF; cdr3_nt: TGTGCCAGCAGTTTATCTGGGACAGGGCGGGAGCAGTACTTC
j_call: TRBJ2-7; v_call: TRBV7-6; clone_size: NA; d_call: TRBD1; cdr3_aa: CASSDRQGGSYEQYF; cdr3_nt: TGTGCCAGCAGCGACCGACAGGGGGGGTCCTACGAGCAGTACTTC
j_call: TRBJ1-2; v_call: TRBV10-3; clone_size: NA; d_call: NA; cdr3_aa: CASQGSYYGYTF; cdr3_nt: TGTGCGTCACAGGGATCGTACTATGGCTACACCTTC
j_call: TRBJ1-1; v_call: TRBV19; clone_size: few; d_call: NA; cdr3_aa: CASSTHRETEAFF; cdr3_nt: TGTGCCAGTAGTACCCACAGGGAGACTGAAGCTTTCTTT
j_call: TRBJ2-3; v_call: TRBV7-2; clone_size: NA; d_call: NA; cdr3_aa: CASSFERVDTQYF; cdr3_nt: TGTGCCAGCAGCTTCGAGAGGGTGGATACGCAGTATTTT
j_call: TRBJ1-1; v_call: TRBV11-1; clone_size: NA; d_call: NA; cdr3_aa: CASSRGRGMNTEAFF; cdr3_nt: TGTGCCAGCAGTAGAGGGAGAGGCATGAACACTGAAGCTTTCTTT
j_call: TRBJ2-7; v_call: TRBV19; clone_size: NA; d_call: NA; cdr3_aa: CASSIQGTPYEQYF; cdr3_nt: TGTGCCAGTAGTATTCAAGGGACACCCTACGAGCAGTACTTC
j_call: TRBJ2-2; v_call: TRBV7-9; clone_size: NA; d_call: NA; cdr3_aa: CASSLEDFVTGELFF; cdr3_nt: TGTGCCAGCAGCTTAGAGGACTTCGTCACCGGGGAGCTGTTTTTT
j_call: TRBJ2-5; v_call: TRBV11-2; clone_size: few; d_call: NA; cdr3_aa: CASSAAGGQETQYF; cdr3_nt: TGTGCCAGCAGCGCCGCAGGGGGGCAAGAGACCCAGTACTTC
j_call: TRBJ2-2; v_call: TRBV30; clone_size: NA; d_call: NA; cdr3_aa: CAWRSGVKTGELFF; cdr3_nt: TGTGCCTGGAGGTCGGGAGTCAAAACCGGGGAGCTGTTTTTT
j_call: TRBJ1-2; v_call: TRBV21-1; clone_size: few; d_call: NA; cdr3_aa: CASTFRGQTNYGYTF; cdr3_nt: TGTGCCAGCACCTTCAGGGGACAGACTAACTATGGCTACACCTTC
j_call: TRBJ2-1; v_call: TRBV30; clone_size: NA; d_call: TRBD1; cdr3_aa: CAWSNRDSDYNEQFF; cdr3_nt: TGTGCCTGGAGCAACCGGGACAGCGATTACAATGAGCAGTTCTTC
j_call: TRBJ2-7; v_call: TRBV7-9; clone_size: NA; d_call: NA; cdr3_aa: CASSNDKYEQYF; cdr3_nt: TGTGCCAGCAGCAATGACAAATACGAGCAGTACTTC
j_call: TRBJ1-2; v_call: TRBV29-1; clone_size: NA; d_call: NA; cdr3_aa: CSVGGRDYGYTF; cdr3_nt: TGCAGCGTTGGGGGCAGGGACTATGGCTACACCTTC
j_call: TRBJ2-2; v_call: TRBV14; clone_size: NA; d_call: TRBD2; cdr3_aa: CASSQWTSVGELFF; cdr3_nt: TGTGCCAGCAGCCAATGGACTAGCGTCGGGGAGCTGTTTTTT
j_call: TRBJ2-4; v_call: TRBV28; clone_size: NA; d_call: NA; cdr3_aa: CASSLAGLTGLAKNIQYF; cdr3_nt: TGTGCCAGCAGTTTAGCAGGGCTCACGGGACTAGCCAAAAACATTCAGTACTTC
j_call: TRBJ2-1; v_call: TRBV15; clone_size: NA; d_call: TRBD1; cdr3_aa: CATSSSRLGGDEQFF; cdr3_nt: TGTGCCACCAGCTCCAGCCGGCTAGGGGGCGATGAGCAGTTCTTC
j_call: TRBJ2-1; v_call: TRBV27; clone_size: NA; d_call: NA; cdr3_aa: CASSLAAELSDEQFF; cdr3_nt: TGTGCCAGCAGTTTAGCAGCGGAGCTGTCCGATGAGCAGTTCTTC
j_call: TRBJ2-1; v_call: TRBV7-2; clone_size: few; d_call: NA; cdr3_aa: CASSLAPGPYNEQFF; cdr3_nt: TGTGCCAGCAGCTTAGCGCCGGGTCCCTACAATGAGCAGTTCTTC
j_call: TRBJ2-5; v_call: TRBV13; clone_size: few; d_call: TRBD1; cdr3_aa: CASSLIEDREQETQYF; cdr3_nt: TGTGCCAGCAGCCTGATAGAGGACAGGGAACAAGAGACCCAGTACTTC
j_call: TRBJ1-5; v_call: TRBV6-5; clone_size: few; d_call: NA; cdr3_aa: CASSPAGYQPQHF; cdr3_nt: TGTGCCAGCAGCCCCGCGGGGTATCAGCCCCAGCATTTT
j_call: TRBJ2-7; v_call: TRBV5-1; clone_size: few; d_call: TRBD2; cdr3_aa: CASGVGRADEQYF; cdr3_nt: TGCGCCAGCGGGGTCGGGAGGGCCGACGAGCAGTACTTC
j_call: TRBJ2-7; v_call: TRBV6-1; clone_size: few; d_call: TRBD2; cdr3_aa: CASSLAGSYEQYF; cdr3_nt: TGTGCCAGCAGCCTAGCGGGGTCCTACGAGCAGTACTTC
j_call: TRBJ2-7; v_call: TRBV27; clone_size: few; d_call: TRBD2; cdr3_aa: CASTPSGGRAHEQYF; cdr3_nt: TGTGCCAGCACACCATCTGGCGGGAGGGCCCACGAGCAGTACTTC
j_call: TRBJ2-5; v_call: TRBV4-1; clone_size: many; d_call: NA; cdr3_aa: CASSQDGGGRETQYF; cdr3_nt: TGCGCCAGCAGCCAAGATGGTGGAGGGAGGGAGACCCAGTACTTC
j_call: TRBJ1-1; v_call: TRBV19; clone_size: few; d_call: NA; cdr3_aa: CASSIDGPNTEAFF; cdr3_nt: TGTGCCAGTAGTATAGACGGTCCGAACACTGAAGCTTTCTTT
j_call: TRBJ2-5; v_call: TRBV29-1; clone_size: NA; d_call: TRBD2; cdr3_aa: CSVEVPSGRSGETQYF; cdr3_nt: TGCAGCGTTGAAGTTCCTAGCGGGAGATCGGGGGAGACCCAGTACTTC
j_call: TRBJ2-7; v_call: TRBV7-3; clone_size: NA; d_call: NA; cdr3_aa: CASSSELAGTSYEQYF; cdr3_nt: TGTGCCAGCAGCTCCGAGCTAGCTGGTACTTCCTACGAGCAGTACTTC
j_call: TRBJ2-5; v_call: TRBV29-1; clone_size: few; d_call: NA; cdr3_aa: CSVPRGETQYF; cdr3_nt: TGCAGCGTCCCTAGGGGAGAGACCCAGTACTTC
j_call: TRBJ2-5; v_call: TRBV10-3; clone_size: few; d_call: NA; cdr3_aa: CAISESRVGETQYF; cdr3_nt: TGTGCCATCAGTGAGTCCAGGGTTGGGGAGACCCAGTACTTC
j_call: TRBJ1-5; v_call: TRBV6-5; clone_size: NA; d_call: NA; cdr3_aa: CASSDEKDQPQHF; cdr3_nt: TGTGCCAGCAGTGATGAAAAGGATCAGCCCCAGCATTTT
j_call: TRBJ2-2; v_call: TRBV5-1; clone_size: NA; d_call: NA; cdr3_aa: CASSLNPGELFF; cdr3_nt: TGCGCCAGCAGCTTGAATCCCGGGGAGCTGTTTTTT